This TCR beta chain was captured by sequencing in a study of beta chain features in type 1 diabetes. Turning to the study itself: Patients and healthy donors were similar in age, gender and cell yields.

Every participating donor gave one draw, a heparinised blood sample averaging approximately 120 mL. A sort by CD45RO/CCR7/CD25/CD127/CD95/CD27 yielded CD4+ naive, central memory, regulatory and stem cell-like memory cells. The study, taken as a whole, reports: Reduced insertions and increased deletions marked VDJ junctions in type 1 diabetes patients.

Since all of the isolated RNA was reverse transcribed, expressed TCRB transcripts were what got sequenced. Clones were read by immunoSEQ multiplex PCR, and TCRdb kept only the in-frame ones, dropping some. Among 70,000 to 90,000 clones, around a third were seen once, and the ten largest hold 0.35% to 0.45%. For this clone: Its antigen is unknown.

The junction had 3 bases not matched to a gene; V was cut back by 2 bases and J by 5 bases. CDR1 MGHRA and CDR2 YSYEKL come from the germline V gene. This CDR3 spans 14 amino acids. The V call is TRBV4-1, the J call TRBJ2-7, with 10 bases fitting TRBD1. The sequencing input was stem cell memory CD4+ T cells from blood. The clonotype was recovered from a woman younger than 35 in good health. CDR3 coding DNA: TGCGCCAGCAGCCAAAGGGACAGGGGTCACGAGCAGTACTTC. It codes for CASSQRDRGHEQYF.